Below, one T cell receptor beta chain is given with its context. The antigen it binds to is not known. No per-base quality is available; no much larger clone lies one base away. The data are from a study of T cell responses to AZD1222 COVID-19 vaccine listed by TCRdb under 2021. At the level of the whole study: TCR sequencing covered roughly 230 trial participants: around 210 given two doses of AZD1222 and approximately 26 given two doses of MenACWY control vaccine. Trial participants were enrolled by age into 18-55, 56-69 and 70-plus year subgroups, with about 150, 27 and 61 TCR-sequenced participants respectively. Paper-wide results and their limitations: Reportedly, almost half of the unique spike-specific TCRs recognized epitopes lying outside the regions that are mutated in the B.1.351 and B.1.1.7 variants. Vaccine-associated CD4 TCRs spanned the whole spike protein, with dominant responses in regions 160-218 and 743-854. Spike-specific TCR breadth and depth rose significantly after two AZD1222 doses compared with day 0 and with MenACWY recipients. Participants were mostly white British, with more females than males. The authors suggested clonal diversity may have been underestimated. Conclusions about previously exposed vaccinees were limited because only a handful of AZD1222 recipients were SARS-CoV-2 seropositive at baseline. Because no day 14 peak-response samples were available, repertoires were characterized only after the peak T cell response. In the small 56-69-year group, the increase in depth fell short of significance, most likely because of low power.

The CDR3 starts with the cysteine, ends with the phenylalanine, and has 15 residues. Of all the DNA, just the CDR3 is kept, 45 bases in frame from base 1. Based on the germline V gene, the CDR1 and CDR2 sequences are SGHRS and YFSETQ. The V end loses 4 bases and the J end loses 0 bases, and a stretch of 11 bases separates them. The CDR3 regions of human TCRbeta chains were subjected to immunosequencing. Turning to the authors' computational methods: TCRs in the repertoires were compared against a reference library of SARS-CoV-2-specific TCRs that had been generated with the MIRA antigen-specificity platform. Breadth was defined as the fraction of unique TCRs that were SARS-CoV-2-associated. Depth was defined as the fraction of total T cells that were SARS-CoV-2-associated. Using the MIRA data, each spike-specific TCR was assigned both to the spike region to which the TCR was reactive and to a CD4 or CD8 class. Log10-transformed breadth and depth values were compared by one-way ANOVA with Sidak's multiple comparisons tests. TCRdb carries this immuneACCESS record with in-frame sequences only. Its versions omit some clonotypes, under half of them owing to an unresolved V gene in the studies checked, with the rest unexplained. D and trimming were read from the DNA, whereas the V and J calls and clone size are those reported in that table. Across this sample there are about 90,000 clones, with approximately 89% seen only once. The ten top clones hold around 5% of the sample.

The time point label of this sample denotes: baseline before first vaccination. The intended sense of this specimen's treatment or condition label: meningococcal conjugate vaccine given as trial control. Vaccinee samples were obtained from the UK trials COV001 and COV002, which included a single-blind randomized controlled phase 2/3 trial of AZD1222 (ChAdOx1 nCoV-19) in healthy adults. Trial participant PBMC samples were collected at day 0 and day 28 after the second dose for TCRbeta chain sequencing. This specimen was peripheral blood, taken on day 0 of MenACWY control vaccination. The chain uses TRBV5-1 and TRBJ1-3; the D region possibly corresponds to TRBD1 (6 bases align). The source is an adult in good health. The nucleotide sequence reads TGCGCCAGCAGCCCGGACAGTACCTCTGGAAACACCATATATTTT. Its protein is CASSPDSTSGNTIYF.